This T cell receptor beta chain was profiled in a study of beta chain features in type 1 diabetes (dated 2018 in TCRdb). Broadly, across the study: Mean age, gender distribution, total cell number and subset yield were not different between patients and healthy donors. Regulatory and stem cell-like memory subsets were obtained from only 8 patients and roughly 8 healthy donors, while naive and central memory subsets were obtained from all 30 or so donors. In the study, recently diagnosed type 1 diabetes patients and matched healthy donors were compared on the TCRB repertoires of their sorted circulating CD4+ T cell subsets. A total of some 110 million sorted cells were examined across all samples, and a strong correlation was observed between cell number per subset and RNA yield.

The entire amount of isolated RNA was reverse transcribed using the High Capacity cDNA Reverse Transcription Kit, so the sequenced TCRB transcripts were expressed ones. Naive, central memory and regulatory T cell samples underwent deep immunoSEQ sequencing, averaging about 3.5 million total reads per sample. Sorted cells were lysed in RLT buffer and RNA was extracted with DNase-treated RNeasy Micro or Mini kits, depending on cell number. Each cell subset was processed on its own to prevent cross-contamination, while patient and healthy donor samples were processed together. Using the immunoSEQ multiplex PCR, TCRB sequences were amplified from cDNA into 87-bp fragments spanning the CDR3 region. Sequencing of the amplicons was performed on the Illumina HiSeq platform. Turning to the authors' computational methods: PCR bias was corrected computationally using synthetic template baselines, and reads within Hamming distance 2 were collapsed, with unmergeable singletons discarded. By aligning reads against IMGT, V, D and J genes, CDR3 length, and insertions or deletions at six rearrangement sites were assigned. Within each subset, clonotype counts were normalized to sorted cell number, and only after that were true diversity and Gini coefficients computed with the tcR R package. Repertoire sharing was quantified using the overlap coefficient calculated on TCRB nucleotide sequences. TCRdb limited this immuneACCESS table to in-frame rearrangements with V and J called. A share of clones is missing; checked studies link under half to unresolved V genes, and the rest is unexplained. V and J calls and clone size are copied from that table; D and trimming were computed from the DNA. This sample gives about 320,000 clones in total; about 14% of them show up just once. Of the sample, 6.7% falls within the top ten clones.

CDR1 and CDR2, per the germline V gene, are SGDLS and YYNGEE. The CDR3 contains 15 residues, cysteine and phenylalanine counted. Only CDR3 DNA is held: 45 bases, read in frame from base 1. V drops 4 bases and J drops 1 base, leaving 14 bases in between. A single peripheral blood draw of around 120 mL on average was collected from each donor into heparinised tubes. A BD FACSAria II and a panel including CD45RO, CCR7, CD25, CD127, CD95 and CD27 were used to sort naive, central memory, regulatory and stem cell-like memory CD4+ T cells. All sorted populations exceeded 95% purity. PBMCs were isolated right away by Lymphoprep density gradient centrifugation and were stained directly, without culture. So that batch effects would be minimized, each experiment stained and sorted samples in pairs, pairing one healthy donor with one patient. The full study reports these points: PCR may preferentially amplify shorter templates, but because patient and control samples were amplified and corrected together, any resulting skew would affect both groups equally. In all four CD4+ subsets, TCRB CDR3 length was moderately but significantly shorter in type 1 diabetes patients. Naive, central memory and regulatory TCRB repertoires appeared to be more alike among patients than among healthy donors. Sequencing cDNA rather than genomic DNA could over-represent highly expressing activated cells, although activation and CD3 levels did not differ between groups. Patients with type 1 diabetes made fewer insertions and deleted more nucleotides at VDJ recombination sites, implying thymic rearrangement abnormalities. Because the HLA sub-analyses included only small numbers of individuals, any influence of HLA type on TCRB rearrangement was left unresolved.

Details on this clone: Its cognate antigen has yet to be identified. No base qualities exist here, and no much larger clone lies one base off it.

The chain was built from TRBV9 and TRBJ2-5; the D gene is not confidently resolved. The sequenced sample consisted of central memory CD4+ T cells from blood. This clonotype originated in a man aged 30 to 39 in good health. The sequenced DNA: TGTGCCAGCAGCCCCATGGCAGTATCCCAAGAGACCCAGTACTTC. The resulting protein is CASSPMAVSQETQYF.